This record looks at one T cell receptor beta chain sequence and its context. The PCR ran on 60 Vbeta and 13 Jbeta primers. Produced via immunoSEQ multiplex PCR; TCRdb's table is partial and in-frame only. The sample records about 130,000 clones, roughly 80% being singletons. The sample comes from a study of cytomegalovirus exposure and HLA in healthy donors. Overall study context: Early released data comprised around 85 million unique TCRs from HLA-typed donors.

This CDR3 contains 13 residues. Trimming took 0 bases from V and 4 from J, leaving 5 bases between them. CDR1 and CDR2 (germline): SGHRS, YFSETQ. Nominal health characterized the donors when sampled, though unrecorded immune exposures were likely. Sequencing was carried out using PBMCs. The sequence was obtained from a man aged 18 to 29 in good health and CMV-seropositive. The chain links TRBV5-1 to TRBJ2-1; no reliable D call. CDR3 DNA sequence: TGCGCCAGCAGCTTGGTCGGGTACAATGAGCAGTTCTTC. It encodes CASSLVGYNEQFF.